This T cell receptor (beta chain) was captured in a study of shared clonotypes between healthy human individuals (dated by TCRdb to the early 2020s). The study in broad terms: The cohort included three men and a couple of women between 18 and 49 years of age. Per donor, leukapheresis produced somewhere between about 0.94 and 8.9 billion PBMCs. Different laboratories and diverse techniques were used to prepare libraries and sequence TCR repertoires, to increase sequencing depth and limit assay-specific biases. For each donor, CD4 naive and CD4 memory were each run on three plates, CD8 naive on two plates, and CD8 memory on one plate. The study deeply sequenced blood TCR repertoires of roughly five healthy adults to estimate repertoire size and the extent of clonotype sharing between individuals.

Remarks on this clone: Its binding antigen is unknown. No base qualities exist here, and no much larger clone lies one base off it.

TCR CDR3 regions were amplified from genomic DNA by multiplex PCR using the deep immunoSEQ assay. Genomic DNA extracted from each cell subset was distributed evenly over all wells of several immunoSEQ 96-well plates, and each plate served as one replicate. For sorted subsets, roughly 190 ng of genomic DNA, equivalent to 25,000 to 35,000 T cell genomes, went into each replicate PCR. Purified libraries were quantified with a Qubit 3.0 fluorometer, sized on a Bioanalyzer 2100, and re-quantified with the KAPA Library Quantification kit. Every immunoSEQ 96-well plate was sequenced on a dedicated single-read 150-cycle Illumina NextSeq 550 flow cell. The study's own analysis went as follows. Because the immunoSEQ output held only junctional sequences and lacked quality scores, the filtering could not match the filtering applied to full-length reads. Sequences were annotated with PyIR, a Python wrapper for IgBLAST v1.9, using IMGT germline references to assign V/J genes and CDR3. Reads were filtered out if the reads had weak V/J assignments (E-value above 1e-6), no CDR3, stop codons, out-of-frame junctions, or ambiguous translated residues. V3J clonotypes were defined as sequences sharing the same inferred V gene, J gene, and CDR3 amino acid sequence. Percentage overlap between repertoires was computed as shared unique clonotypes divided by the size of the smaller repertoire. Three approaches were used to assess repertoire richness: RTK rarefaction, the Chao1 estimator, and Recon v2.1 estimates of unobserved clonotypes. Generation probabilities for all TCRbeta clonotypes obtained by the gDNA method from a handful of donors were computed using OLGA. TCRdb took this table from immuneACCESS and kept in-frame rearrangements with V and J called. Such tables lack part of the clones; where checked against another copy, unresolved V genes explain under half of the gap, and the rest is unexplained. Clonal size and the V and J genes are those of that table, whereas D and trimming came from the DNA. The sample yields approximately 650,000 clones; around 95% were counted once. The ten largest clones capture about 0.11% of the sample.

From its cysteine to its phenylalanine, the CDR3 spans 13 amino acids. Only CDR3 DNA is held: 39 bases, read in frame from base 1. According to the germline V gene (reference sequence), CDR1 reads WNHNN and CDR2 reads SYGVQD. Relative to germline, V is 4 bases shorter and J is 2 bases shorter, with 9 bases between their ends. Results and caveats for the whole study, not just this receptor: Sampling was restricted to blood, and TCR repertoires in tissues likely differ from the TCR repertoires found in blood. Higher generation probabilities were observed for clonotypes shared by all four sorted-subset donors than for non-shared clonotypes. Naive subsets generally had larger estimated clonotype richness than memory subsets did. Rarefaction of sorted-subset datasets indicated incomplete sequencing despite the large sequencing depth. Based on pairwise subsampling, the degree of clonotype sharing among donors was expected to be affected by sequencing depth. The genetic and exposure-history diversity represented was limited by the small number of donors. When a handful of donors were compared, the shared fraction of clonotypes was about 5% for naive CD4, approximately 3.5% for naive CD8, roughly 2.5% for memory CD4, and under 0.5% for memory CD8.

CD8 naive samples were CD45RO-negative cells positively selected for CCR7, giving a CD45RA+CCR7+ population that excluded TemRA cells. Donors were healthy HIV-negative adults with no recently reported acute infections or vaccinations. Every donor was a Caucasian adult residing in Nashville, Tennessee, USA. Blood was collected by leukapheresis, and PBMCs were isolated by Ficoll-Histopaque density gradient centrifugation and then cryopreserved in liquid nitrogen vapor phase. Purity and quantity of every magnetically sorted T cell population were checked by analytical flow cytometry. Each sorted fraction had its genomic DNA isolated and then quantified by UV absorbance on a Nanodrop 2000c.

This receptor was taken from a woman aged 30 to 39 in good health. This chain is built from TRBV10-1 and TRBJ2-7; too little of a D gene remains to name it. Sequenced: naive CD8+ T cells sorted from blood. Reading the label with the study, this specimen's cell subset or site is: CD45RA+CCR7+. The CDR3: CASSAGPTYEQYF. The nucleotide sequence is given as TGCGCCAGCAGTGCCGGGCCGACCTACGAGCAGTACTTC.